Listed below are T cell receptor beta chains from one sample, sequenced in a study of vaccination effects on CD4 cells after COVID-19. The antigens these receptors bind are not known. The method was immunoSEQ multiplex PCR; TCRdb's version includes in-frame clones alone and lacks a portion of them. Of about 48,000 clones in the sample, roughly three fifths are singletons; the top ten hold 5% to 6.5%. Specimen: CD4+ T cells from PBMCs cultured without peptide, collected before COVID-19 vaccination. These receptors were collected from a human donor who received a COVID-19 vaccine. Each CDR3 is given without its conserved first and last residue. Each record gives: J gene, clone size, V gene, CDR3 protein. Not every row has a clone size; where given, it reads once, few, many or a size class.

TRBJ1-1,few,TRBV7-2,ASSLNTEAF
TRBJ2-6,-,TRBV30,AWSAKGGAGANVLT
TRBJ1-1,-,TRBV3-1/TRBV3-2,ASSQTRRAF
TRBJ1-1,-,TRBV2,ASSEERSTEAF
TRBJ2-7,-,TRBV12-3/TRBV12-4,ASSRLTTYEQY
TRBJ2-1,-,TRBV30,AWSGTSLYNEQF
TRBJ2-7,-,TRBV5-5,ASIDLGPVSYEQY
TRBJ1-6,-,TRBV4-2,ASSQGTGRARRDLDSPLH
TRBJ1-2,-,TRBV5-5,ASSMGGGLQNYGYT
TRBJ1-1,-,TRBV2,ASSLDSRGVTEAF
TRBJ2-7,few,TRBV9,ASSEGAAGASYEQY
TRBJ2-3,-,TRBV7-2,ASSSIGAGTDTQY
TRBJ1-2,-,TRBV11-2,ASSPTGNYGYT
TRBJ2-7,-,TRBV7-2,ASPKWRRRGTYEQY
TRBJ2-7,-,TRBV3-1/TRBV3-2,ATTAIADYEQY
TRBJ2-7,-,TRBV3-1/TRBV3-2,ASSQAARGLVPYEQY
TRBJ2-3,-,TRBV24-1,ATSDETRTGGGTDTQY
TRBJ1-6,few,TRBV28,ASSLRTAYNSPLH
TRBJ2-3,-,TRBV5-4,ASSLVALTDTQY
TRBJ2-1,-,TRBV12-3/TRBV12-4,ASSLGAPGEQF
TRBJ2-7,few,TRBV3-1/TRBV3-2,ASSQVGVAYEQY
TRBJ2-7,-,TRBV18,ASSPSVSYEQY
TRBJ1-2,few,TRBV7-2,ASSSRGTWANYGYT
TRBJ2-3,-,TRBV2,ASSERLAGRYTQY
TRBJ1-2,-,TRBV19,ASSINRAYGYT
TRBJ2-7,-,TRBV7-9,ASSLGPGQPPY
TRBJ1-1,-,TRBV6-1,ASSETRVVGTEAF
TRBJ2-6,-,TRBV5-1,ASSLVFAGSGANVLT